This T cell receptor (beta chain) was obtained from a study of beta chain features in type 1 diabetes. On the study more broadly: There was similarity between patients and healthy donors in age, gender and cell yields.

The CDR3 length is 20 residues. Study findings and constraints: Patients' naive, central memory and regulatory TCRB repertoires appeared more alike than those of healthy donors.

The investigators reverse transcribed all of the isolated RNA, so they sequenced expressed TCRB transcripts. TCRdb's table, derived via immunoSEQ multiplex PCR, lists solely in-frame clones and lacks some. The sample shows about 230,000 clones, about 10% of them seen only once. Only a few counts were recorded for this clone. Its antigen remains unidentified. There was one heparinised blood draw per donor, averaging approximately 120 mL. Staining for CD45RO/CCR7/CD25/CD127/CD95/CD27 allowed sorting of CD4+ naive, central memory, regulatory and stem cell-like memory cells. Input material: naive CD4+ T cells from blood. The chain recombines TRBV21-1 with TRBJ2-6; the table's D call, TRBD1, has no DNA check behind it. TRBV21-1 is given as a pseudogene. The sequence derives from a woman aged 18 to 35 in good health. The DNA of the CDR3 is TGTGCCAGCAGCAAAGAACAGGGACCCCAACCCCACTCTGGGGCCAACGTCCTGACTTTC. As protein: CASSKEQGPQPHSGANVLTF.